This TCR beta chain was sequenced in a study of T cell responses to AZD1222 COVID-19 vaccine. Across the study: The study pooled second doses at about 4 or about 12 weeks.

With V trimmed by 5 bases and J by 1 base, 10 bases remained unmatched. Germline values: CDR1 KGHSH, CDR2 LQKENI. There are 16 residues in the CDR3. The repertoire was sequenced with immunoSEQ multiplex PCR; TCRdb's copy has only in-frame clones and lacks some. The table shows 85,000 to 130,000 clones, with approximately 90% occurring only once. V gene TRBV18 combines with J gene TRBJ1-1, with TRBD1 matching over 7 bases. This sequence originates from an adult in good health. This sample comprised peripheral blood, obtained on day 0 of AZD1222 vaccination. The CDR3 here is CASSTGQPRGNTEAFF. CDR3 nucleotides: TGTGCCAGCTCAACGGGACAGCCCAGGGGGAACACTGAAGCTTTCTTT.